This T cell receptor beta chain was recorded in a study of blood T cell repertoires in COVID-19. Methods used by the authors: Amplification of reference gene primers provided the estimated nucleated cell counts. Data came from immunoSEQ multiplex PCR; TCRdb stores just in-frame clones and leaves some out. V and J calls and clone size are copied from that table; D and trimming were computed from the DNA. Seen here are 200,000 or so clones, approximately 90% observed once, and the top ten hold roughly 2.5%. The study drew participants aged about 18 to 89 years from some 23 US areas. In Cohort 3, a recovered donor had either two negative PCRs, clearance, or symptom resolution. V gave up 0 bases and J gave up 14 bases; unmatched junction bases: 7. CDR1 is PRHDT and CDR2 is FYEKMQ in the germline V gene (reference sequence). CDR3 length: 15 amino acids.

The chain is built from TRBV13 and TRBJ2-1, with 13 positions matching TRBD2. The origin of this receptor is a woman aged 30 to 39 who had recovered from COVID-19. The specimen was PBMCs or T cells enriched from blood (not recorded which). This chain's CDR3 is CASSLGAPGLAGKFF. The CDR3 nucleotides are TGTGCCAGCAGCTTAGGAGCGCCGGGACTAGCGGGGAAGTTCTTC.